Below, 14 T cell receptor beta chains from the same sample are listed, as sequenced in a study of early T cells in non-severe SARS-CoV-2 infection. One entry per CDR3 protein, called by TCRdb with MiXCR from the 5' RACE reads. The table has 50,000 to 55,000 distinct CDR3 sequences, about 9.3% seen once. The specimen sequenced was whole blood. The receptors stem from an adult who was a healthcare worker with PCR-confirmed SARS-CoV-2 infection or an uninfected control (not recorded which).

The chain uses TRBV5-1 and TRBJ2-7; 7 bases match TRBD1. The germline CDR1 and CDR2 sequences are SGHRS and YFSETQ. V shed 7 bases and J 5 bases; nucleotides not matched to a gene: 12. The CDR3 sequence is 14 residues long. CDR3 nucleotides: TGCGCCAGCGCCCGGGCAGGGGGAAACCACGAGCAGTACTTC. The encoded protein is CASARAGGNHEQYF. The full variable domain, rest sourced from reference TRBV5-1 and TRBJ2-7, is KAGVTQTPRYLIKTRGQQVTLSCSPISGHRSVSWYQQTPGQGLQFLFEYFSETQRNKGNFPGRFSGRQFSNSRSEMNVSTLELGDSALYLCASARAGGNHEQYFGPGTRLTVT.

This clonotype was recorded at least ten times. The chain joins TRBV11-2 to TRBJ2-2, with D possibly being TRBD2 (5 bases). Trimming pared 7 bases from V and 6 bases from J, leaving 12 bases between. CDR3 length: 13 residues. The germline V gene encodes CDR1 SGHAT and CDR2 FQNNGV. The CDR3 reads CASTLGRAGELFF. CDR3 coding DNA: TGTGCCAGCACCCTCGGGCGGGCCGGGGAGCTGTTTTTT.

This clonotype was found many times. CDR3 sequence: CASSTLSGSNQETQYF. The CDR3 coding sequence is TGTGCCAGCAGTACCCTTAGCGGGAGCAACCAAGAGACCCAGTACTTC. V usage is TRBV27 and J usage is TRBJ2-5; the match to TRBD2 covers 9 bases. The CDR3 extends over 16 amino acids. The J segment lost 0 bases and the V segment lost 5 bases, leaving 7 bases of the junction unmatched. CDR1 and CDR2 (germline): MNHEY, SMNVEV (reference sequence).

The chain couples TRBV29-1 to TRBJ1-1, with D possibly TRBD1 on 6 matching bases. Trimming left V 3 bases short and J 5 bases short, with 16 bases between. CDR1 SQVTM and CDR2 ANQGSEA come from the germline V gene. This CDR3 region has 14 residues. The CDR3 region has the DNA TGCAGCGTTGATGGAGGACAGCGGCGGACTGAAGCTTTCTTT. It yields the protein CSVDGGQRRTEAFF.

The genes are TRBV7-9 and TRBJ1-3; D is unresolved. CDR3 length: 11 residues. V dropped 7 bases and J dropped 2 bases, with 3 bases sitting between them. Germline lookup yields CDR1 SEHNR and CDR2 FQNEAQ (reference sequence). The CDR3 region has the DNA TGTGCCAGCACCCCTGGAAACACCATATATTTT. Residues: CASTPGNTIYF. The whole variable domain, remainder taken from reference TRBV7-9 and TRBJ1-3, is DTGVSQNPRHKITKRGQNVTFRCDPISEHNRLYWYRQTLGQGPEFLTYFQNEAQLEKSRLLSDRFSAERPKGSFSTLEIQRTEQGDSAMYLCASTPGNTIYFGEGSWLTVV.

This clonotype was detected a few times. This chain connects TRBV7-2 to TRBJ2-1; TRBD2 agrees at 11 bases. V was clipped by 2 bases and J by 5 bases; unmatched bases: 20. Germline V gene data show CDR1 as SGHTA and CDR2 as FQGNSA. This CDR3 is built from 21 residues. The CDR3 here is CASSLPLRRTSGHKHHNEQFF. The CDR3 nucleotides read TGTGCCAGCAGCTTACCACTCCGTCGGACTAGCGGGCACAAACACCACAATGAGCAGTTCTTC.

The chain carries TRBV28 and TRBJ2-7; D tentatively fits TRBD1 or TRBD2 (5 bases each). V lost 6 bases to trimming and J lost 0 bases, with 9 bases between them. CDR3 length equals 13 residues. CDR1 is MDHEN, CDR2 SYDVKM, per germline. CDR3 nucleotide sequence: TGTGCCAGCAGAGATGGGGGCTCCTACGAGCAGTACTTC. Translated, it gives CASRDGGSYEQYF.

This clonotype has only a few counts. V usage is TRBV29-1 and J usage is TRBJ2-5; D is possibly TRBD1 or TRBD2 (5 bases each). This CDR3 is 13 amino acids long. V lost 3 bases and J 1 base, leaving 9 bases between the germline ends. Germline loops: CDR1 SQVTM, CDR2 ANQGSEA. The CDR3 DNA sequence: TGCAGCGTTGATACCGGGACCCAAGAGACCCAGTACTTC. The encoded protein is CSVDTGTQETQYF.

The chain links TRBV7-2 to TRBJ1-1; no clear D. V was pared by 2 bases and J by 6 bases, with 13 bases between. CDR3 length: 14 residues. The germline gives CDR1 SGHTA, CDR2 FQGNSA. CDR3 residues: CASSLSSWGAEAFF. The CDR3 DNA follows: TGTGCCAGCAGCTTATCGTCGTGGGGTGCTGAAGCTTTCTTT.

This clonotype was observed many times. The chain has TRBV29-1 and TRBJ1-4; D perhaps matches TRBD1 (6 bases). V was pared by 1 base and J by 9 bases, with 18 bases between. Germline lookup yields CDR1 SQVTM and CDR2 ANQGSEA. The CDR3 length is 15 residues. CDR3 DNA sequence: TGCAGCGTTGAAGCAAACGGGGGATGGGGGCAAAAACTGTTTTTT. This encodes CSVEANGGWGQKLFF.

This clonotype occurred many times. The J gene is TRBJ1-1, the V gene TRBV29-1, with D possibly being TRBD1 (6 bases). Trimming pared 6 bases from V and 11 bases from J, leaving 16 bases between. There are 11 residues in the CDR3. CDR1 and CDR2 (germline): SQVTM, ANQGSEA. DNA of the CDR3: TGCAGCGTGAAACAGGGAGGGCTCGCTTTCTTT. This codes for CSVKQGGLAFF.

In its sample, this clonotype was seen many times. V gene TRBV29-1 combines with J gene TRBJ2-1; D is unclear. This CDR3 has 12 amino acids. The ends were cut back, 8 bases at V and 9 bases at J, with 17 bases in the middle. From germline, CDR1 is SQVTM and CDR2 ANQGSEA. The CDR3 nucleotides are TGCAGCATCCCGACGGGTTGGGGTGAGCAGTTCTTC. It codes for CSIPTGWGEQFF.

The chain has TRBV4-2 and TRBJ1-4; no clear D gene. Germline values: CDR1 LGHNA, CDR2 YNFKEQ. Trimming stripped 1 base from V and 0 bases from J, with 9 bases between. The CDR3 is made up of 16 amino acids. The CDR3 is CASSQGGTATNEKLFF. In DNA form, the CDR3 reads TGTGCCAGCAGCCAAGGCGGAACAGCAACTAATGAAAAACTGTTTTTT.

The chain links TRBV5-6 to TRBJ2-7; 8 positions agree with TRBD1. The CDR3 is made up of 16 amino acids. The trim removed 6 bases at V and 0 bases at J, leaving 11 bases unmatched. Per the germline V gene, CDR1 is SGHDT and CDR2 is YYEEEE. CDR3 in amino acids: CASTHGSGGLSYEQYF. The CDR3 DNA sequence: TGTGCCAGCACCCACGGATCAGGGGGCCTCTCCTACGAGCAGTACTTC.